The present T cell receptor beta chain was sequenced within a study of blood T cell repertoires in COVID-19. Study background: T cells, B-cell-depleted T cells, or PBMCs supplied cDNA or gDNA.

TCRdb's copy holds only in-frame clones and misses some; the assay was immunoSEQ multiplex PCR. The top ten hold under 0.3% of the sample, which has roughly 670,000 clones, about 87% seen once. Germline CDR1 KGHSH, CDR2 LQKENI. This CDR3 region has 19 residues. The V and J ends lost 4 bases and 4 bases, in that order; junction bases with no gene match: 13. The chain uses TRBV18 and TRBJ2-6, with TRBD1 matching over 10 bases. This TCR came from a woman younger than 30 with acute or convalescent COVID-19. The sequenced sample was peripheral blood. The CDR3 coding sequence is TGTGCCAGCTCACTGTTTCGGGACAGGGGAAGACTCGGGGCCAACGTCCTGACTTTC. Translating gives CASSLFRDRGRLGANVLTF.